A single T cell receptor beta chain is shown here with its context. The entry originates in a study of blood T cell repertoires in COVID-19. In the authors' workflow: Using reference gene primer amplification, nucleated cell counts were estimated. Assay used: immunoSEQ multiplex PCR; TCRdb lists only in-frame clones, some missing. The V and J calls and the clone size are those of that table, but D and trimming were determined from the DNA. Here the sample spans 220,000 or so clones, more than 75% being singletons. CDR1 SGHVS and CDR2 FNYEAQ come from the germline V gene. CDR3 length equals 16 residues. V gave up 4 bases and J gave up 1 base; unmatched junction bases: 6.

This sequence originates from a woman of 80 years or more with COVID-19, enrolled during active disease. Sample: peripheral blood. This rearrangement joins TRBV7-6 to TRBJ1-1; 10 bases match TRBD1. CDR3 nucleotide sequence: TGTGCCAGCAGCTGGACAGGGGGAAAAAAGAACACTGAAGCTTTCTTT. This gives the protein CASSWTGGKKNTEAFF.